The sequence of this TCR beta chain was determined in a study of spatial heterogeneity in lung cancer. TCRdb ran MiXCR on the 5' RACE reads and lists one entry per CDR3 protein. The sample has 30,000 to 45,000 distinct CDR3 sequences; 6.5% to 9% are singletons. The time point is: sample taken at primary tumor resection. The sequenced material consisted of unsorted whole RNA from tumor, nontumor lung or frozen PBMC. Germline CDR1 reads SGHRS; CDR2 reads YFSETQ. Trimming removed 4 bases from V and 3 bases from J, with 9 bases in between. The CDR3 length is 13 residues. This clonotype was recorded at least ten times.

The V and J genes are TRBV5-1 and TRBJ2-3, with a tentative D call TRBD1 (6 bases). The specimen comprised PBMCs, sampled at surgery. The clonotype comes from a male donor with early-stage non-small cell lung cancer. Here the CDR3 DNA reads TGCGCCAGCAGCCCCGGGACAACAGATACGCAGTATTTT. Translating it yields CASSPGTTDTQYF. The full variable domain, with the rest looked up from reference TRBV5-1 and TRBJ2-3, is KAGVTQTPRYLIKTRGQQVTLSCSPISGHRSVSWYQQTPGQGLQFLFEYFSETQRNKGNFPGRFSGRQFSNSRSEMNVSTLELGDSALYLCASSPGTTDTQYFGPGTRLTVL.